This T cell receptor beta chain is drawn from a study of T cell repertoires in cytomegalovirus infection. TCRdb fed the reads into MiXCR, producing one record per CDR3 protein. The sample contains approximately 180,000 distinct CDR3 sequences, roughly 9.8% of which appear only once. The CDR3 has 14 residues. The V and J ends lost 3 bases and 4 bases respectively, with 12 bases between them. The sequence came from a human donor in good health (CMV status not recorded). Some clones in this sample may be carry-over from other donors' samples. Input material: PBMCs. The gene calls are TRBV12-3 or TRBV12-4 and TRBJ1-1, with D unresolved. Written as DNA, the CDR3 is TGTGCCAGCAGTTTTATCCGTAGGAGCACTGAAGCTTTCTTT. As protein: CASSFIRRSTEAFF.